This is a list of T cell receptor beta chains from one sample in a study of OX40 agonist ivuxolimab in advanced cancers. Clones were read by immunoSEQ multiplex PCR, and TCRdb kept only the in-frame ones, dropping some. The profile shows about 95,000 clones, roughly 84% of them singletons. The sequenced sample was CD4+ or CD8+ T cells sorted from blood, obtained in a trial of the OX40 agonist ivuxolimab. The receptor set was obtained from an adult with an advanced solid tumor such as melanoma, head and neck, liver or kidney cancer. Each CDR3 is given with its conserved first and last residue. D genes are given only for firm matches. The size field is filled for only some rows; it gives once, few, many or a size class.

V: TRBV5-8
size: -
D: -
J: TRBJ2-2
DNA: TGTGCCAGCGGCAGGGGCACCGGGGAGCTGTTTTTT
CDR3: CASGRGTGELFF

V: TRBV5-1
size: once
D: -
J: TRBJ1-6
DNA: TGCGCCAGCAGCCGAACCAACAATTCACCCCTCCACTTT
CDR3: CASSRTNNSPLHF

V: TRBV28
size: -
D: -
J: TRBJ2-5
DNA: TGTGCCAGCAGTTCCAACAGAGTCCAAGAGACCCAGTACTTC
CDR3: CASSSNRVQETQYF

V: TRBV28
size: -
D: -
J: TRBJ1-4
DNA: TGTGCCAGCAGTACCGGGGCGACGGGGGGTGAAAAACTGTTTTTT
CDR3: CASSTGATGGEKLFF

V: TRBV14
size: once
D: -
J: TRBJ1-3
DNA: TGTGCCAGCAGCCAAGAGGGCCGTTCCCCTGGAAACACCATATATTTT
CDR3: CASSQEGRSPGNTIYF

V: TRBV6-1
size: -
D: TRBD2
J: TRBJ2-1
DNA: TGTGCCAGCAGTCCCGGGACTAGTCTCTACAATGAGCAGTTCTTC
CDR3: CASSPGTSLYNEQFF

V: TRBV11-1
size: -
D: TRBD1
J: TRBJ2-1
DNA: TGTGCCAGCAGCTCTCAGGGGGCTACCTACAATGAGCAGTTCTTC
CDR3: CASSSQGATYNEQFF

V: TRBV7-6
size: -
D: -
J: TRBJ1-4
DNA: TGTGCCAGCAGCTTAGCCCCGACAGATGCAACTAATGAAAAACTGTTTTTT
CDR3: CASSLAPTDATNEKLFF

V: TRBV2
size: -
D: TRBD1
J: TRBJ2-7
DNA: TGTGCCTCCCCTAGGGGGCCTGCCTACGAGCAGTACTTC
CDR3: CASPRGPAYEQYF

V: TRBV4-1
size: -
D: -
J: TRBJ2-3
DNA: TGCGCCAGCAGCCAAGACCCTAGCGTATCCACAGATACGCAGTATTTT
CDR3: CASSQDPSVSTDTQYF

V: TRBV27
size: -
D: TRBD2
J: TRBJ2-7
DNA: TGTGCCAGCAGAACTAGCGCTTATATCTACGAGCAGTACTTC
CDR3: CASRTSAYIYEQYF

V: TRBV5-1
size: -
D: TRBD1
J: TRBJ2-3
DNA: TGCGCCAGCAGGGGGGACAGAGATACGCAGTATTTT
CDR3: CASRGDRDTQYF

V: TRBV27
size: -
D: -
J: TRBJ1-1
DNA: TGTGCCAGCAGTTTAGGGGCGGGCACTGAAGCTTTCTTT
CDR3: CASSLGAGTEAFF

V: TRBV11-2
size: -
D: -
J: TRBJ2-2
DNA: TGTGCCAGCAGCTTGGGACTTTTCACCGGGGAGCTGTTTTTT
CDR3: CASSLGLFTGELFF

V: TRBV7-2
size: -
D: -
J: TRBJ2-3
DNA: TGTGCCAGCAGCTTATTGGTGCAGAGCACAGATACGCAGTATTTT
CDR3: CASSLLVQSTDTQYF

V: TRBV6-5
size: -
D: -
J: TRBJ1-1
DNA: TGTGCCAGCAGTTTTACAGGGAACACTGAAGCTTTCTTT
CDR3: CASSFTGNTEAFF

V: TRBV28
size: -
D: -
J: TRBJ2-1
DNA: TGTGCCAGCAGTTTTCGTGAGGGGCAGTTCTTC
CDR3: CASSFREGQFF

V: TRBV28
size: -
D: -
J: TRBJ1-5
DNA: TGTGCCAGCAGTTTATGGGGCGGCGCTCAGTATAGCAATCAGCCCCAGCATTTT
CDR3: CASSLWGGAQYSNQPQHF

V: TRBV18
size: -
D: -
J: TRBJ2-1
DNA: TGTGCCAGCTCACCCGGACAGCTCTACAATGAGCAGTTCTTC
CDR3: CASSPGQLYNEQFF

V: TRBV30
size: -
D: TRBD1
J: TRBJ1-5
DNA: TGTGCCTGGACTACCGGGACAGCGCGAAATCAGCCCCAGCATTTT
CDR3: CAWTTGTARNQPQHF

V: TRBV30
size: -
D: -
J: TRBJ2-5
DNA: TGTGCCTGGAGTGTCAATGAGGGGACCCAGTACTTC
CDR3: CAWSVNEGTQYF

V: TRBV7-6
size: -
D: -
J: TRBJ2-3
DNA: TGTGCCAGCAGCTCCACAGCCCCGGGCGGCACAGATACGCAGTATTTT
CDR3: CASSSTAPGGTDTQYF

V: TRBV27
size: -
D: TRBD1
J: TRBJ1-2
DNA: TGTGCCAGCAGTTCCCTCTCCAAGGGACAGCCGTATGGCTACACCTTC
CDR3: CASSSLSKGQPYGYTF

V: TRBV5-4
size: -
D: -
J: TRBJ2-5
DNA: TGTGCCTGCTACCGGGACTCAAAAGAGACCCAGTACTTC
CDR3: CACYRDSKETQYF

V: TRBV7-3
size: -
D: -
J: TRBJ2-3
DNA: TGTGCCAGCAGCCTTAACCCTGGACTTAACACAGATACGCAGTATTTT
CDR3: CASSLNPGLNTDTQYF

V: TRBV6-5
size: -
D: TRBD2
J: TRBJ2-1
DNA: TGTGCCAGCGTAAGACTAGCGGACAATGAGCAGTTCTTC
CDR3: CASVRLADNEQFF